This T cell receptor beta chain was identified during a study of blood T cell repertoires in COVID-19. This study enrolled people aged about 18 to 100 from around 26 US geographic areas. Cohorts were based on clinical histories the participants reported. Original handling: For nucleated cells, counts were estimated from reference gene primer amplification. Produced via immunoSEQ multiplex PCR; TCRdb's table is partial and in-frame only. V and J calls and clone size are those listed in that table; D and trimming were worked out from the DNA. The sample yields more than 450,000 clones, about 85% seen once. This CDR3 comprises 14 residues. CDR1 is LNHDA and CDR2 is SQIVND in the germline V gene (reference sequence). Trimming took 4 bases from V and 2 from J, leaving 12 bases between them.

The sequencing sample was made of PBMCs or T cells enriched from blood (not recorded which). The rearrangement uses TRBV19 and TRBJ2-7, with D maybe TRBD1 (6 bases). The TCR originated in a woman younger than 35 who had recovered from COVID-19. Here the CDR3 reads CASSRAGVTYEQYF. Here the CDR3 DNA reads TGTGCCAGTAGTAGGGCAGGGGTCACCTACGAGCAGTACTTC.